This TCR beta chain came from a study of cytomegalovirus exposure and HLA in healthy donors. Overall study context: Early on, a data release was issued that held roughly 86 million unique TCRs from HLA-typed donors. Study conclusions and caveats: For TCR beta chains, V- and J-gene trimming was later linked to a missense DCLRE1C variant. A cluster of highly shared sequence variants was likely a sequencing artifact. Common viral pathogens (according to a later analysis) appeared linked to several of the most significant clusters.

The study ran its PCR with 60 Vbeta and 13 Jbeta primers. The table came from immunoSEQ multiplex PCR; TCRdb's copy has only in-frame clones and leaves some out. The sample includes around 53,000 clones, 70% to 85% of them seen just once. Of note for this clone: Antigen unknown.

The germline CDR1 and CDR2 sequences are KGHSH and LQKENI. The CDR3 loop spans 15 amino acids. Unmatched junction bases numbered 11, after V lost 4 bases and J lost 7 bases. What was sequenced was PBMCs. V usage is TRBV18 and J usage is TRBJ1-2; 8 bases line up with TRBD1. This TCR derives from a man aged 25 to 40 in good health and CMV-seronegative. This CDR3 reads CASSQTSDRAGGYTF. In nucleotides, the CDR3 is TGTGCCAGCTCACAGACCTCGGACAGGGCGGGTGGCTACACCTTC.